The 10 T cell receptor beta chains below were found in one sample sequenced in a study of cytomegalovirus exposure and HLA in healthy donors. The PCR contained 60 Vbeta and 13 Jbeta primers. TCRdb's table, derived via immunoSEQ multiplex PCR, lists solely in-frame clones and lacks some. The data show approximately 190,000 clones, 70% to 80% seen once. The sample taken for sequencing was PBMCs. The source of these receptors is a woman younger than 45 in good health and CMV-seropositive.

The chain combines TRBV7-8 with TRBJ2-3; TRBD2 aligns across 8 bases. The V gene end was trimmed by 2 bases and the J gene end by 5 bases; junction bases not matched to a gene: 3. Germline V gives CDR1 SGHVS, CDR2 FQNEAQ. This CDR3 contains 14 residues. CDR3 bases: TGTGCCAGCAGCTTATTCCGGGGGGGAGATACGCAGTATTTT. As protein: CASSLFRGGDTQYF.

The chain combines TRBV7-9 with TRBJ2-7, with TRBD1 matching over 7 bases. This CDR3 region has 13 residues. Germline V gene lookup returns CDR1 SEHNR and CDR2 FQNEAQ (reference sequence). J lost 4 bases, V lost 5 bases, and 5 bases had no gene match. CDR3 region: CASSPGQWYEQYF. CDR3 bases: TGTGCCAGCAGCCCGGGACAGTGGTACGAGCAGTACTTC.

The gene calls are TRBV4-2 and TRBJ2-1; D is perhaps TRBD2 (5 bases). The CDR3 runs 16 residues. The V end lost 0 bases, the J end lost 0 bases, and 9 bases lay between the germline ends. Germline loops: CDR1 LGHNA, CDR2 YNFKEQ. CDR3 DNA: TGTGCCAGCAGCCAAGATAAAGCGGACTCCTACAATGAGCAGTTCTTC. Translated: CASSQDKADSYNEQFF.

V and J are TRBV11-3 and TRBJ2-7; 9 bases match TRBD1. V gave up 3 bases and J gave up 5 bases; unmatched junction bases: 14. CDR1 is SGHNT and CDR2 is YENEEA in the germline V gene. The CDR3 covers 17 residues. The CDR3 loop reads CASSFHLQGALANEQYF. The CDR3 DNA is TGTGCCAGCAGCTTCCATCTACAGGGGGCATTAGCGAACGAGCAGTACTTC.

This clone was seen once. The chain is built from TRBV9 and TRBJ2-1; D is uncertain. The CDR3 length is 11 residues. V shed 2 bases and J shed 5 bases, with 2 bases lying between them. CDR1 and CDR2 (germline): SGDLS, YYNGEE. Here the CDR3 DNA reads TGTGCCAGCAGCGTTAACAATGAGCAGTTCTTC. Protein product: CASSVNNEQFF.

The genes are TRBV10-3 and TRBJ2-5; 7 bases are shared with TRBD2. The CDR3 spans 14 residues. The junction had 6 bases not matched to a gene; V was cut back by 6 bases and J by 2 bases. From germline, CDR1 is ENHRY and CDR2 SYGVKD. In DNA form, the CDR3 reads TGTGCCATCAGGGCCGGGACTACACAAGAGACCCAGTACTTC. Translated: CAIRAGTTQETQYF.

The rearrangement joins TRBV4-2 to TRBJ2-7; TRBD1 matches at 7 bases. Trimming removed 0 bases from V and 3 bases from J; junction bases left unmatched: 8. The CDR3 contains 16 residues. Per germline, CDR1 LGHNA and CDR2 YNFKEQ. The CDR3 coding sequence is TGTGCCAGCAGCCAAGACGACAGGGCAGGCGGCTACGAGCAGTACTTC. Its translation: CASSQDDRAGGYEQYF.

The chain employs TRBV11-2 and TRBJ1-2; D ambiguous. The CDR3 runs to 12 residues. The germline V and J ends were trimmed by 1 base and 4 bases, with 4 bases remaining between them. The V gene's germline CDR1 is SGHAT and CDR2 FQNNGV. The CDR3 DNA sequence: TGTGCCAGCAGCTTAGCTTCCTATGGCTACACCTTC. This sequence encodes CASSLASYGYTF.

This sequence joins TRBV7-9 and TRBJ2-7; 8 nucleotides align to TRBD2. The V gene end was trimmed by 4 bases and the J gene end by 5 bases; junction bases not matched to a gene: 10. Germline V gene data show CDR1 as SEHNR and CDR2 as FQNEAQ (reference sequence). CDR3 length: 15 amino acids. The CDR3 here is CASSWAEVAGNEQYF. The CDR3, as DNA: TGTGCCAGCAGCTGGGCTGAGGTAGCGGGAAACGAGCAGTACTTC.

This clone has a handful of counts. CDR3 sequence: CASSQADSSYEQYF. The DNA of the CDR3 is TGCGCCAGCAGCCAAGCTGACAGTAGCTACGAGCAGTACTTC. This sequence joins TRBV4-1 and TRBJ2-7, with D possibly matching TRBD1 (5 bases). V lost 1 base and J lost 3, with 10 bases in between. The CDR3 contains 14 residues. CDR1 and CDR2 from the germline V gene are MGHRA and YSYEKL.